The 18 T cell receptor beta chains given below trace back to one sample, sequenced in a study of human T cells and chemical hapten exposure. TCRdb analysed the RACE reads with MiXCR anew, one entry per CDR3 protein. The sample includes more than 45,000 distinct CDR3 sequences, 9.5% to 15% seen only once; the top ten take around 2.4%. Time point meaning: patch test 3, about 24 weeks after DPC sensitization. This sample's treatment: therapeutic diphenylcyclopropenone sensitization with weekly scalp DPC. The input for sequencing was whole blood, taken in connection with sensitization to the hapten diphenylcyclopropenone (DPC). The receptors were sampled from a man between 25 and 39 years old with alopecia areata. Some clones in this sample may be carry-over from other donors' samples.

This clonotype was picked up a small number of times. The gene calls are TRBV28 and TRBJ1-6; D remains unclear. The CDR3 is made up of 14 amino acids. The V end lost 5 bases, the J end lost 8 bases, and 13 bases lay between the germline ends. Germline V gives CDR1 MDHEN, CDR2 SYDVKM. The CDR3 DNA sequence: TGTGCCAGCAGTATGCAAGAGGAGGATTCACCCCTCCACTTT. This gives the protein CASSMQEEDSPLHF.

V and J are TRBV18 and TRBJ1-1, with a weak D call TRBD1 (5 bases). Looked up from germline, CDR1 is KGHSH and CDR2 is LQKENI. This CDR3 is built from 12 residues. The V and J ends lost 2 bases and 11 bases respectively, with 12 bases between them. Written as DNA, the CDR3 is TGTGCCAGCTCACCAAAGCAGGGCGGGGCTTTCTTT. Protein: CASSPKQGGAFF.

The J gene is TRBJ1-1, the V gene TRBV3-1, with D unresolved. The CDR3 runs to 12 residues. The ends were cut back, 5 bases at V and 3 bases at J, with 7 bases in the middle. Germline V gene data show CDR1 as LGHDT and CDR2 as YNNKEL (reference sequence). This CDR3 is CASSSADTEAFF. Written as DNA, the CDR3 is TGTGCCAGCAGCTCCGCGGACACTGAAGCTTTCTTT. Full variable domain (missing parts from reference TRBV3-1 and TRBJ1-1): DTAVSQTPKYLVTQMGNDKSIKCEQNLGHDTMYWYKQDSKKFLKIMFSYNNKELIINETVPNRFSPKSPDKAHLNLHINSLELGDSAVYFCASSSADTEAFFGQGTRLTVV.

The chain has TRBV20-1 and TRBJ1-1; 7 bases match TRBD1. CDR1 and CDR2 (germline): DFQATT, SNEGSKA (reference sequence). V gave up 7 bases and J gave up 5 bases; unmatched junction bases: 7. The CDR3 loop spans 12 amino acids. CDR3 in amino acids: CSVVQGLTEAFF. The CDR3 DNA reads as TGCAGTGTCGTACAGGGGTTGACTGAAGCTTTCTTT.

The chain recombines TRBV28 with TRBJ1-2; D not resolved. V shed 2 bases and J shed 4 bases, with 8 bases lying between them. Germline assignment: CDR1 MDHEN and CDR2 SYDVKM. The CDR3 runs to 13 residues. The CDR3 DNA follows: TGTGCCAGCAGTTTAGCAGGACTCTATGGCTACACCTTC. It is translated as CASSLAGLYGYTF.

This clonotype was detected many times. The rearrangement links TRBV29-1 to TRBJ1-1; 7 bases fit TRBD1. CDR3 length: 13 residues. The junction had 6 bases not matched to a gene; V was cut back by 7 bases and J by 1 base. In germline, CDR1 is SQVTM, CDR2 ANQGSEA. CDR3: CSAAQGTNTEAFF. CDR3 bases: TGCAGCGCTGCACAGGGGACGAACACTGAAGCTTTCTTT.

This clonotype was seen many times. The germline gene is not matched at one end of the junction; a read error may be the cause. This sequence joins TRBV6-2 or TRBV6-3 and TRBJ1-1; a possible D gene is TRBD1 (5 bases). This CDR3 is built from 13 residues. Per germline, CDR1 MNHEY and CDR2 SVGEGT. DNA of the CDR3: TGTGCCAGCAGTTACTCCGACAGAACTGGAGCTTTCTTT. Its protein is CASSYSDRTGAFF.

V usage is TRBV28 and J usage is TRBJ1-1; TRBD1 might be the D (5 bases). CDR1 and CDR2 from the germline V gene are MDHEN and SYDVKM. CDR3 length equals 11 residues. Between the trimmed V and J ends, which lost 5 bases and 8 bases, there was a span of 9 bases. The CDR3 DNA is TGTGCCAGCAGTCGAAGGGGAGAAGCTTTCTTT. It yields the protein CASSRRGEAFF.

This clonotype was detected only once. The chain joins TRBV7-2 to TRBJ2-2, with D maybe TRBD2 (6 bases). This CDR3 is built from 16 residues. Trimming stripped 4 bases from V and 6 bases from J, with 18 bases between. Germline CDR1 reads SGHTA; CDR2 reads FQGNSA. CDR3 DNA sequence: TGTGCCAGCAGCTGGGCCGGGCTAGCGTCCGCCGGGGAGCTGTTTTTT. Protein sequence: CASSWAGLASAGELFF.

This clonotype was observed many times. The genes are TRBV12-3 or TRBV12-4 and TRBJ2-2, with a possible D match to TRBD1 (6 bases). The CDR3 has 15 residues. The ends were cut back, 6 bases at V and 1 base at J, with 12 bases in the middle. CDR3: CASSLGQLNTGELFF. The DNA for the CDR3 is TGTGCCAGCAGCTTGGGACAATTGAACACCGGGGAGCTGTTTTTT.

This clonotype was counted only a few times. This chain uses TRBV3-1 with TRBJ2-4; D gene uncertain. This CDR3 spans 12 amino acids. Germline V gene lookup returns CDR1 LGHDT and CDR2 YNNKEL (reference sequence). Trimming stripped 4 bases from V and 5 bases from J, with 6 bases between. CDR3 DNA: TGTGCCAGCAGCCTTGGCCAAAACATTCAGTACTTC. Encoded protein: CASSLGQNIQYF.

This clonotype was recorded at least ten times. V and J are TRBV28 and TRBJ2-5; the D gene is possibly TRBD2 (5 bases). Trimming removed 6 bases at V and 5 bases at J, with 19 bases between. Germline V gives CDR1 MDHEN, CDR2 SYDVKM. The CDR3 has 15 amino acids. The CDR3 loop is CASRSPWRLDETQYF. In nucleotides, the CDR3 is TGTGCCAGCAGATCGCCGTGGAGGTTGGATGAGACCCAGTACTTC.

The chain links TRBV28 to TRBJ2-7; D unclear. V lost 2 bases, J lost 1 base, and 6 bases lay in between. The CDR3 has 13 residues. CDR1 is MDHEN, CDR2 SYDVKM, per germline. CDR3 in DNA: TGTGCCAGCAGTTTACTGGATTCCTACGAGCAGTACTTC. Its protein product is CASSLLDSYEQYF.

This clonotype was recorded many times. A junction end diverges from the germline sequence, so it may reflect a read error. The CDR3 bases are TGTGCTAGCAGCTTAGGCAGGTCAGATACGCAGTATTTT. Translating gives CASSLGRSDTQYF. This chain links TRBV7-7 with TRBJ2-3; unclear D gene. Germline CDR1 is SSHAT and CDR2 is FNYEAQ (reference sequence). The CDR3 has 13 amino acids. The whole variable domain, filled in from reference TRBV7-7 and TRBJ2-3, reads GAGVSQSPRYKVTKRGQDVTLRCDPISSHATLYWYQQALGQGPEFLTYFNYEAQPDKSGLPSDRFSAERPEGSISTLTIQRTEQRDSAMYRCASSLGRSDTQYFGPGTRLTVL.

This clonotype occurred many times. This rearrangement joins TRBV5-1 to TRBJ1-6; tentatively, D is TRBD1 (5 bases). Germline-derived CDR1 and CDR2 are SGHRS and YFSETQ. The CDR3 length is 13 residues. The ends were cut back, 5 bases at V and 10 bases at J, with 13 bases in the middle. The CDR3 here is CASRTEGNSPLHF. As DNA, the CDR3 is TGCGCCAGCAGAACCGAGGGGAACTCACCCCTCCACTTT.

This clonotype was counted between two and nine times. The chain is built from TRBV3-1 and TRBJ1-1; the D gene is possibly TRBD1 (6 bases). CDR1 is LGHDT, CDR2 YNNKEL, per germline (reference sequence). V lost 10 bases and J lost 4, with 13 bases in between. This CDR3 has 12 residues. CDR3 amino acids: CAISRGGTEAFF. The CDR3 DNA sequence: TGTGCCATTTCCAGGGGCGGCACTGAAGCTTTCTTT.

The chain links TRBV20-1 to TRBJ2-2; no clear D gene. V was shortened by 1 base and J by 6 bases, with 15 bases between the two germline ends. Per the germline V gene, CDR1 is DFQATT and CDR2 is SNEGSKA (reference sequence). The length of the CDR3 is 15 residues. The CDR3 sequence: CSARGGGASPGELFF. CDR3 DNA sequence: TGCAGTGCTAGAGGTGGCGGTGCATCCCCCGGGGAGCTGTTTTTT.

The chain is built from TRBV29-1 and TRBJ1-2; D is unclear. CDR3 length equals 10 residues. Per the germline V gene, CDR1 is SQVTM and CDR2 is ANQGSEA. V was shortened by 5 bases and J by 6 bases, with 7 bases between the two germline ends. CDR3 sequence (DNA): TGCAGCGTTTTGTCGAATGGCTACACCTTC. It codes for CSVLSNGYTF.